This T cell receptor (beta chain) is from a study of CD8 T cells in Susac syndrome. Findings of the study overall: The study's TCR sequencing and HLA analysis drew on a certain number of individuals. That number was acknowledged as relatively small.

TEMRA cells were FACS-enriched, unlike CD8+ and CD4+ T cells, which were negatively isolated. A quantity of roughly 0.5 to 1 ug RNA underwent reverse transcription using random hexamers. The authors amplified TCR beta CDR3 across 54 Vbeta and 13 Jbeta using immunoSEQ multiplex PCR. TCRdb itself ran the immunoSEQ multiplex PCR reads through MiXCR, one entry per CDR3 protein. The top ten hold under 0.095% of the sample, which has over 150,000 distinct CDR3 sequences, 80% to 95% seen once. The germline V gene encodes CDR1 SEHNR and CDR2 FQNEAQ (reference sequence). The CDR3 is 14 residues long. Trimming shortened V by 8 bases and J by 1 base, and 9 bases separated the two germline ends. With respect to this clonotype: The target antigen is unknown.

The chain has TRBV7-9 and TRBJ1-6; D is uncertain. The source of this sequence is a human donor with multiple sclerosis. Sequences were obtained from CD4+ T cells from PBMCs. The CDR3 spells CASCLGSYNSPLHF. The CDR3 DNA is TGTGCCAGCTGCCTAGGGTCCTATAATTCACCCCTCCACTTT.